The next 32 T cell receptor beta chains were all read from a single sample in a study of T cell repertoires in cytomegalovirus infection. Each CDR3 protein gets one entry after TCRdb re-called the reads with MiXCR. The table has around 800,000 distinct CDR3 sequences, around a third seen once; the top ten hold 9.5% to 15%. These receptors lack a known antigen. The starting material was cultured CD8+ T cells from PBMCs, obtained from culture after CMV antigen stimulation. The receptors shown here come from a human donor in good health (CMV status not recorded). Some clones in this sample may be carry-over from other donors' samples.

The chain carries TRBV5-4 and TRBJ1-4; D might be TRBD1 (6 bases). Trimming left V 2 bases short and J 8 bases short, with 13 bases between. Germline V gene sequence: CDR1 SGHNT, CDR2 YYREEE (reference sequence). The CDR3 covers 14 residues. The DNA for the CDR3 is TGTGCCAGCAGCTTTGGGGGCACGGGCGAAAAACTGTTTTTT. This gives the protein CASSFGGTGEKLFF.

This chain's CDR3 is CANSSPGPTGNQPQHF. The CDR3 DNA follows: TGTGCCAACAGTTCCCCGGGTCCCACGGGCAATCAGCCCCAGCATTTT. The genes are TRBV7-9 and TRBJ1-5; D gene ambiguous. Trimming left V 10 bases short and J 2 bases short, with 21 bases between. The CDR3 totals 16 residues. Germline CDR1 SEHNR, CDR2 FQNEAQ (reference sequence).

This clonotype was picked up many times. This CDR3 is CASSLRTDETQYF. The CDR3 bases are TGCGCCAGCAGCCTGAGGACGGATGAGACCCAGTACTTC. This chain joins TRBV5-1 and TRBJ2-5; D is unclear. The CDR3 runs 13 residues. V dropped 4 bases and J dropped 5 bases, with 12 bases sitting between them. Looked up from germline, CDR1 is SGHRS and CDR2 is YFSETQ.

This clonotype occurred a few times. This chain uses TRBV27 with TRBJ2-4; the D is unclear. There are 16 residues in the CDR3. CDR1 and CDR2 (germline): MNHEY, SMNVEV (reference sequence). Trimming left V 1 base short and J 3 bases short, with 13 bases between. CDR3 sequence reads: CASSLLDPGGKNIQYF. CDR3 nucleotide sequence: TGTGCCAGCAGTTTATTAGATCCGGGCGGCAAAAACATTCAGTACTTC.

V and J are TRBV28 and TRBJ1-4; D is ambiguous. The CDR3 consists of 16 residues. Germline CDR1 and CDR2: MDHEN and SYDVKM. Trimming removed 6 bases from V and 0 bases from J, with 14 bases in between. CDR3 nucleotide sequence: TGTGCCAGCAGCCCCCGACGGGTGGCAACTAATGAAAAACTGTTTTTT. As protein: CASSPRRVATNEKLFF.

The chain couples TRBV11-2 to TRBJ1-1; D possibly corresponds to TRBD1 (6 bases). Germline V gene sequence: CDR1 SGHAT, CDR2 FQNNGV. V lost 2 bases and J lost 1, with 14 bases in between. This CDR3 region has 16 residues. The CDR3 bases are TGTGCCAGCAGCTTATGGGTCCGACAGGCGAACACTGAAGCTTTCTTT. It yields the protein CASSLWVRQANTEAFF.

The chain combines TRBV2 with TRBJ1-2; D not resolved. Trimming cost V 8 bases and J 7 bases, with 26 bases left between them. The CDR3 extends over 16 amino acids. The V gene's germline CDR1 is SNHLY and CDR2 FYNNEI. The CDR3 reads CASVAARLSGSFGYTF. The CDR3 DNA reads TGTGCCAGCGTGGCGGCCCGCCTTTCCGGGTCTTTTGGCTACACCTTC.

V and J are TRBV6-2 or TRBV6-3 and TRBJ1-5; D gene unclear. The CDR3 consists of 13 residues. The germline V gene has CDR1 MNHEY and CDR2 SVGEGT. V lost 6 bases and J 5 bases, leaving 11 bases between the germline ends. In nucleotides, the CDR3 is TGTGCCAGCAGATACAGTAAACATCAGCCCCAGCATTTT. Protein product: CASRYSKHQPQHF.

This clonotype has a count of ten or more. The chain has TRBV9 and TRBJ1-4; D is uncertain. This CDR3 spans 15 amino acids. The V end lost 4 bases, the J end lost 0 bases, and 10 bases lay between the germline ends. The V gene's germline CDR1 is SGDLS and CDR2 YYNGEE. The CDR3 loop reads CASSPQAATNEKLFF. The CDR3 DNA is TGTGCCAGCAGCCCCCAAGCTGCAACTAATGAAAAACTGTTTTTT.

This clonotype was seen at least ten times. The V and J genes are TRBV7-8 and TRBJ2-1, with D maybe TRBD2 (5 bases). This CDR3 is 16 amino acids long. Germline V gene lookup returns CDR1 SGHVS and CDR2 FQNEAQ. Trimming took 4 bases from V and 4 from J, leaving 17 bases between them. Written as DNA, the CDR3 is TGTGCCAGCAGCTCGGAACCTAGCCTCCGATACAATGAGCAGTTCTTC. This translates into CASSSEPSLRYNEQFF.

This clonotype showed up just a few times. The DNA for the CDR3 is TGTGCCAGCAAACCCCACGGGGATCTAAACGAGCAGTACGTC. Translating gives CASKPHGDLNEQYV. The chain employs TRBV28 and TRBJ2-7; D might be TRBD2 (5 bases). Trimming pared 7 bases from V and 5 bases from J, leaving 18 bases between. CDR1 MDHEN and CDR2 SYDVKM come from the germline V gene. This CDR3 is 14 amino acids long.

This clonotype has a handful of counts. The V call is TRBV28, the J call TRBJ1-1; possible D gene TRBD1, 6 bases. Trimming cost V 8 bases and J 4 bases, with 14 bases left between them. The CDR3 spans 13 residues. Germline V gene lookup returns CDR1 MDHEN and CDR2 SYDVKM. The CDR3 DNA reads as TGTGCCAGCCGTTGGGGGGCGCCCACTGAAGCTTTCTTT. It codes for CASRWGAPTEAFF.

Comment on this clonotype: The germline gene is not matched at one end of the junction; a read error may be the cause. The CDR3 here is CASLPSWGAEAFF. CDR3 coding DNA: TGTGCCAGCTTACCATCGTGGGGGGCTGAAGCTTTCTTT. The chain joins TRBV18 to TRBJ1-1; possible D gene TRBD1, 5 bases. Per germline, CDR1 KGHSH and CDR2 LQKENI. This CDR3 contains 13 residues.

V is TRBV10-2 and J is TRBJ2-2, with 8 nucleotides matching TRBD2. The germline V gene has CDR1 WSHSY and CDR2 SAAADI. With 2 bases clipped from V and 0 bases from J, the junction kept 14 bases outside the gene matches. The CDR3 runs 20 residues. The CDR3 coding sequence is TGCGCCAGCAGTGAGACGCAAAGACTAGCGTACGACTCGAACACCGGGGAGCTGTTTTTT. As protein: CASSETQRLAYDSNTGELFF.

CDR3 DNA: TGTGCCAGCATAGGTGACAGGCGAACGTATAAAGCTTTCTTT. Translated, it gives CASIGDRRTYKAFF. The genes are TRBV6-2 or TRBV6-3 and TRBJ1-1; D might be TRBD1 (6 bases). The germline gives CDR1 MNHEY, CDR2 SVGEGT. V shed 7 bases and J shed 9 bases, with 21 bases lying between them. The CDR3 contains 14 residues.

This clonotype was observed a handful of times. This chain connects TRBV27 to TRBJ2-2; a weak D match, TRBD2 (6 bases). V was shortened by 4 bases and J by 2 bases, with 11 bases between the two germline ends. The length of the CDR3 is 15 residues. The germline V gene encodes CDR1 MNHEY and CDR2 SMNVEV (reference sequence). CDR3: CASSYIAVNTGELFF. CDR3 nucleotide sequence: TGTGCCAGCAGTTATATAGCGGTAAACACCGGGGAGCTGTTTTTT.

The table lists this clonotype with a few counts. The CDR3 bases are TGCGCCAGCAGCCCCGGGTCGGGAAGGTTCGACGAGCAGTACGTC. The encoded protein is CASSPGSGRFDEQYV. This chain uses TRBV5-1 with TRBJ2-7, with a tentative D call TRBD2 (5 bases). Trimming removed 4 bases from V and 5 bases from J, with 19 bases in between. CDR3 size: 15 residues. Germline loops: CDR1 SGHRS, CDR2 YFSETQ.

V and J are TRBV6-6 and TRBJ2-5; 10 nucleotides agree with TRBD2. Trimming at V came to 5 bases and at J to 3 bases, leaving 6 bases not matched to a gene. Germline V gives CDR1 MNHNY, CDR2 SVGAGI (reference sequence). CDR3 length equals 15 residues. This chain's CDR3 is CASSPSLAGKETQYF. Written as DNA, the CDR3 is TGTGCCAGCAGTCCCTCACTAGCGGGGAAAGAGACCCAGTACTTC.

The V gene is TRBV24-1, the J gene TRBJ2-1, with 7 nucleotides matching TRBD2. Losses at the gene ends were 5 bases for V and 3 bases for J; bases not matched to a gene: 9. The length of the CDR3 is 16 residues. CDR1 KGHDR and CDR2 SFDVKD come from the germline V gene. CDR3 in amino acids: CATSVGGGDLYNEQFF. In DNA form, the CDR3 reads TGTGCCACCAGTGTAGGCGGGGGTGACCTCTACAATGAGCAGTTCTTC.

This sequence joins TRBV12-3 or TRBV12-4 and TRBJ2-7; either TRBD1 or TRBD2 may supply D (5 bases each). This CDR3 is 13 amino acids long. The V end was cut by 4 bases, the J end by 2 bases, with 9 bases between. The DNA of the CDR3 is TGTGCCAGCAGTTGGGACCAGCCCTACGAGCAGTACTTC. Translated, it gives CASSWDQPYEQYF.

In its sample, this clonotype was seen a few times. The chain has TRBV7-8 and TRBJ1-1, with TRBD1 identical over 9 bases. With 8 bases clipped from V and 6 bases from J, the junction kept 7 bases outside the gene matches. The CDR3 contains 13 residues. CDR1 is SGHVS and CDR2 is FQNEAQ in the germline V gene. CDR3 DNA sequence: TGTGCCAGCGGGGGACAGGGATCTTCTGAAGCTTTCTTT. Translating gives CASGGQGSSEAFF.

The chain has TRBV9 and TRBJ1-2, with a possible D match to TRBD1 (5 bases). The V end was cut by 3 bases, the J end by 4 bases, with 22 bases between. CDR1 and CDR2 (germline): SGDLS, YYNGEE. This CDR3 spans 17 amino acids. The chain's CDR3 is CASSGTGPSPGAYGYTF. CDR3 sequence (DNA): TGTGCCAGCAGCGGTACGGGGCCCTCCCCTGGCGCCTATGGCTACACCTTC.

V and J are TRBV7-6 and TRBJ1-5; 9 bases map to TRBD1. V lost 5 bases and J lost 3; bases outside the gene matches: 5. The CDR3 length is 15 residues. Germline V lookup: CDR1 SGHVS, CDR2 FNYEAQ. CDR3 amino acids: CASSKGTGNNQPQHF. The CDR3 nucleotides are TGTGCCAGCAGCAAGGGGACAGGGAACAATCAGCCCCAGCATTTT.

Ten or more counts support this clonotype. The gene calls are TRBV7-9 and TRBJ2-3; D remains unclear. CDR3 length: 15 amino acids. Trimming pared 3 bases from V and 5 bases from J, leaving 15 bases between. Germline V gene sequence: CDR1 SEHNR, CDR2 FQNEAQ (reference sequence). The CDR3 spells CASSFFGDFGDTQYF. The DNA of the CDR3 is TGTGCCAGCAGCTTTTTCGGCGATTTCGGAGATACGCAGTATTTT.

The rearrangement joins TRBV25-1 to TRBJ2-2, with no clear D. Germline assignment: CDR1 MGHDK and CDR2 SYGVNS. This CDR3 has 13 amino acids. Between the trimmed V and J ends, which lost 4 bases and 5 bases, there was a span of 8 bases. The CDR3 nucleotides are TGTGCCAGCAGTGGGCTAGGGACCGGGGAGCTGTTTTTT. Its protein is CASSGLGTGELFF.

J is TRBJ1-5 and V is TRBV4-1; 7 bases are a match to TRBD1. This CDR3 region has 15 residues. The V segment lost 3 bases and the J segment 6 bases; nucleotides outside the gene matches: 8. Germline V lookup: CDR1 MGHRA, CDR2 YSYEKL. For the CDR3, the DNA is TGCGCCAGCAGCCAGGCGACAGGGTCGCGTCAGCCCCAGCATTTT. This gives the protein CASSQATGSRQPQHF.

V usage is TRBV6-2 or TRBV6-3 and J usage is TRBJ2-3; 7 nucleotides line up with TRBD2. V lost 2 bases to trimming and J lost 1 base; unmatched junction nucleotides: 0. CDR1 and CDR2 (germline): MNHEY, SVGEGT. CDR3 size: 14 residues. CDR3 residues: CASSYAGGTDTQYF. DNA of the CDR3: TGTGCCAGCAGTTACGCGGGGGGCACAGATACGCAGTATTTT.

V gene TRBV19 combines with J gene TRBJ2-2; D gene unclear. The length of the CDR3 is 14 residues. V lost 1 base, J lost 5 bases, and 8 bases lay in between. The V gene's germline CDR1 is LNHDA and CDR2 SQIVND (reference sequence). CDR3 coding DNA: TGTGCCAGTAGTATAGTAGGGTTAACCGGGGAGCTGTTTTTT. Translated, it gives CASSIVGLTGELFF.

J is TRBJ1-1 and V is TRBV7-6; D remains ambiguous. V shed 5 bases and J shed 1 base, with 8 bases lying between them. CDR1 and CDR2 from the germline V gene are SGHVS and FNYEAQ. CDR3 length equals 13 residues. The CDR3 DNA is TGTGCCAGCAGCCCATGGGAGAACACTGAAGCTTTCTTT. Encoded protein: CASSPWENTEAFF.

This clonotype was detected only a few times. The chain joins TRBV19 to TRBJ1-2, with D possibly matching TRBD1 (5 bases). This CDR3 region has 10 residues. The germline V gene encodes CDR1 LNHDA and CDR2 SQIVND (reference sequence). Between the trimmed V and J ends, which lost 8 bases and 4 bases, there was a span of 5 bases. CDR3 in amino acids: CASQGYGYTF. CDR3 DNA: TGTGCCAGTCAGGGCTATGGCTACACCTTC.

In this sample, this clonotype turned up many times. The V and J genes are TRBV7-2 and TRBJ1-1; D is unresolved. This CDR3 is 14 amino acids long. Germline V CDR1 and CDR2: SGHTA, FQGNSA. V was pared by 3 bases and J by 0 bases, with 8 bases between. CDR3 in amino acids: CASSFNLLNTEAFF. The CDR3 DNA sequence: TGTGCCAGCAGCTTTAATCTCCTGAACACTGAAGCTTTCTTT. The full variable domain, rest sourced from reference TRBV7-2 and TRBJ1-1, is GAGVSQSPSNKVTEKGKDVELRCDPISGHTALYWYRQSLGQGLEFLIYFQGNSAPDKSGLPSDRFSAERTGGSVSTLTIQRTQQEDSAVYLCASSFNLLNTEAFFGQGTRLTVV.

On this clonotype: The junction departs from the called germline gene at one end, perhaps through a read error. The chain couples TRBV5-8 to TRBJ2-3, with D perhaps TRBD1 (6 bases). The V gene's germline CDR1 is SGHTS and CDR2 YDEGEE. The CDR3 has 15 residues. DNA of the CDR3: TGCGCCAGTACAGGGAGTGGCGGGCGCACAGATACGCAGTATTTT. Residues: CASTGSGGRTDTQYF. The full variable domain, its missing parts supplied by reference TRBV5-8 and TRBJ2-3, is EAGVTQSPTHLIKTRGQQATLRCSPISGHTSVYWYQQALGLGLQFLLWYDEGEERNRGNFPPRFSGRQFPNYSSELNVNALELEDSALYLCASTGSGGRTDTQYFGPGTRLTVL.